A selection of T cell receptor beta chains follows, all from one sample in a study of blood T cell repertoires in COVID-19. Using immunoSEQ multiplex PCR, the repertoire was profiled, and TCRdb retains in-frame clones only, with some absent. The table lists about 120,000 clones, around 82% of them singletons. The specimen sequenced was peripheral blood. The receptors here all came from a human donor in a cohort sampled during active COVID-19. Both conserved end residues are part of each CDR3. The D gene is left open where the match is weak. A clone size is listed for some rows: how often the clone was seen (once, few, many), or a class if it is expanded.

>TRBV7-6|NA|TRBD1|16|TRBJ1-2
TGTGCCAGCAGCCCCAACCCGGGACAGGGCTCAGTGGGCTACACCTTC
CASSPNPGQGSVGYTF
>TRBV7-9|medium-sized|TRBD1|15|TRBJ2-5
TGTGCCAGCAGCTTATGGGACAGGGACCAAGAGACCCAGTACTTC
CASSLWDRDQETQYF
>TRBV3-1/TRBV3-2|NA|TRBD1|18|TRBJ2-1
TGTGCCAGCAGCCAACCGGGACAGGGGGCCTTGGTTTACAATGAGCAGTTCTTC
CASSQPGQGALVYNEQFF
>TRBV5-1|NA|TRBD2|17|TRBJ2-1
TGCGCCAGCAGCTTGGGAGGGCTAGCGGGGGGGCCTAATGAGCAGTTCTTC
CASSLGGLAGGPNEQFF
>TRBV6-5|NA|TRBD1|13|TRBJ2-5
TGTGCCAGCACTATGACAGGGCGGGAGACCCAGTACTTC
CASTMTGRETQYF
>TRBV19|NA|NA|15|TRBJ1-1
TGTGCCAGTAGTCTGGGGGGGCCCGGTGGCACTGAAGCTTTCTTT
CASSLGGPGGTEAFF
>TRBV6-5|NA|TRBD2|16|TRBJ2-7
TGTGCCAGCAGTTCAGACCGGACTAGCGGCGGTTGGGAGCAGTACTTC
CASSSDRTSGGWEQYF
>TRBV11-3|once|NA|14|TRBJ2-1
TGTGCCAGCAGCCGGGAGAGCTCCTACAATGAGCAGTTCTTC
CASSRESSYNEQFF
>TRBV4-3|NA|TRBD1|13|TRBJ2-3
TGCGCCAGCAGTCAGGGGGCCTCAGATACGCAGTATTTT
CASSQGASDTQYF
>TRBV7-2|NA|TRBD1|15|TRBJ1-3
TGTGCCAGCAGCTGGACAGGGAGCTCTGGAAACACCATATATTTT
CASSWTGSSGNTIYF
>TRBV7-6|few|NA|13|TRBJ1-1
TGTGCCAGCAGCCGTAGTATGAACACTGAAGCTTTCTTT
CASSRSMNTEAFF
>TRBV15|NA|TRBD2|14|TRBJ2-3
TGTGCCACCAGCATGGGACTAGTCACAGATACGCAGTATTTT
CATSMGLVTDTQYF
>TRBV2|NA|TRBD2|16|TRBJ2-5
TGTGCCAGCAGGGGACTAGCGGGGGGCAGCCAAGAGACCCAGTACTTC
CASRGLAGGSQETQYF
>TRBV7-8|NA|NA|15|TRBJ1-4
TGTGCCAGCAGCCCGGTGGGGCAGCCGAATGAAAAACTGTTTTTT
CASSPVGQPNEKLFF
>TRBV6-6|NA|TRBD1|14|TRBJ2-7
TGTGCCAGCAGTTGGACAGGGGGCTCCTACGAGCAGTACTTC
CASSWTGGSYEQYF
>TRBV11-2|NA|TRBD2|15|TRBJ2-7
TGTGCCAGCAGCTTACCCGGGACTAGCGGCTACGAGCAGTACTTC
CASSLPGTSGYEQYF
>TRBV5-5|NA|NA|13|TRBJ1-5
TGTGCCAGCAGACTGGGGCAGAATCAGCCCCAGCATTTT
CASRLGQNQPQHF
>TRBV19|NA|NA|13|TRBJ2-5
TGTGCCAGTAGTACCCAGGGGAGAGAGACCCAGTACTTC
CASSTQGRETQYF
>TRBV19|once|TRBD1|16|TRBJ1-5
TGTGCCAGTAGTAGCCCGGGACAGGGGGACAATCAGCCCCAGCATTTT
CASSSPGQGDNQPQHF
>TRBV5-6|NA|NA|14|TRBJ1-2
TGTGCCAGCAGGGCTCGGGGTTTTGACTATGGCTACACCTTC
CASRARGFDYGYTF
>TRBV18|NA|NA|13|TRBJ2-5
TGTGCCAGCTCACCCGCCCAGGGAGAGACCCAGTACTTC
CASSPAQGETQYF
>TRBV5-1|few|NA|15|TRBJ2-2
TGCGCCAGCAGCTTGGTTGGGGAGCAAACCGGGGAGCTGTTTTTT
CASSLVGEQTGELFF
>TRBV6-5|NA|TRBD1|14|TRBJ1-1
TGTGCCAGCAGTCCACCCGACAGGGTGGGTGAAGCTTTCTTT
CASSPPDRVGEAFF
>TRBV10-1|NA|NA|17|TRBJ1-3
TGCGCCAGCAGCGTCATGCTAAGGGGCAACTCTGGAAACACCATATATTTT
CASSVMLRGNSGNTIYF
>TRBV18|few|NA|15|TRBJ2-7
TGTGCCAGCTCACCCAGGGGGGCTGGGGCCTACGAGCAGTACTTC
CASSPRGAGAYEQYF
>TRBV27|NA|NA|12|TRBJ2-1
TGTGCCAGCAGTCACGGGGACAATGAGCAGTTCTTC
CASSHGDNEQFF
>TRBV6-1|once|NA|14|TRBJ1-2
TGTGCCAGCAGTGAAGCCCCAGGGCGACGGGGCTACACCTTC
CASSEAPGRRGYTF
>TRBV9|NA|TRBD1|19|TRBJ1-3
TGTGCCAGCAGCGTAGTAGATGGGGCAGGGGGCTTTCGTGGAAACACCATATATTTT
CASSVVDGAGGFRGNTIYF
>TRBV6-2/TRBV6-3|NA|NA|12|TRBJ1-2
TGTGCCAGCAGCGGACAGAGCTATGGCTACACCTTC
CASSGQSYGYTF
>TRBV6-5|NA|TRBD1|16|TRBJ1-4
TGTGCCAGCAGTTACTCTCTAGGGGGCACTAATGAAAAACTGTTTTTT
CASSYSLGGTNEKLFF
>TRBV6-6|NA|TRBD2|15|TRBJ2-7
TGTGCCAGCAGTTACTCTAGCGGGGGGACCTACGAGCAGTACTTC
CASSYSSGGTYEQYF
>TRBV5-1|NA|TRBD2|17|TRBJ2-3
TGCGCCAGCGGCTTTCCCTCTAGCGGGGGATCCACAGATACGCAGTATTTT
CASGFPSSGGSTDTQYF
>TRBV18|NA|TRBD2|16|TRBJ2-7
TGTGCCAGCTCACCTGTAGCAGCCAGCGGGGGTCGCGAGCAGTACTTC
CASSPVAASGGREQYF
>TRBV3-1/TRBV3-2|NA|NA|14|TRBJ2-7
TGTGCCAGCAGCCAGAGCGGACAGCCCTACGAGCAGTACTTC
CASSQSGQPYEQYF
>TRBV7-9|NA|NA|14|TRBJ1-2
TGTGCCAGCAGCCCACAGGGAATAAACTATGGCTACACCTTC
CASSPQGINYGYTF
>TRBV6-5|NA|TRBD2|15|TRBJ2-1
TGTGCCAGCAGTTTCGAGCGGGGGGCCCACAATGAGCAGTTCTTC
CASSFERGAHNEQFF
>TRBV3-1/TRBV3-2|NA|NA|15|TRBJ2-5
TGTGCCAGCAGCCAAGCCGCGGGGGCTTGGGAGACCCAGTACTTC
CASSQAAGAWETQYF
>TRBV27|NA|TRBD2|14|TRBJ2-7
TGTGCCAGCAGTGCCTCCGGGACTAGCCACGAGCAGTACTTC
CASSASGTSHEQYF